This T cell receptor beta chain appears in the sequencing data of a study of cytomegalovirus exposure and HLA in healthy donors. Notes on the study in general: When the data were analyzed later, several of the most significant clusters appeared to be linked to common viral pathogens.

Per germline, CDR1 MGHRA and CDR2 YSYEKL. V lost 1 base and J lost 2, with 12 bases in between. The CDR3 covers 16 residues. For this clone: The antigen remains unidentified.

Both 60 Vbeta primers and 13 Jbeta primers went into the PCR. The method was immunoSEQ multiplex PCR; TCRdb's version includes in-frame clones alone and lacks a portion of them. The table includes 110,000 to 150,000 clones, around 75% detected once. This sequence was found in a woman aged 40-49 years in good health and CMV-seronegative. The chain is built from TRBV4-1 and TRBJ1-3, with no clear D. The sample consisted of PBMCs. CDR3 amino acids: CASSQGAGDTGNTIYF. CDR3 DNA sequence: TGCGCCAGCAGCCAAGGGGCGGGAGATACTGGAAACACCATATATTTT.